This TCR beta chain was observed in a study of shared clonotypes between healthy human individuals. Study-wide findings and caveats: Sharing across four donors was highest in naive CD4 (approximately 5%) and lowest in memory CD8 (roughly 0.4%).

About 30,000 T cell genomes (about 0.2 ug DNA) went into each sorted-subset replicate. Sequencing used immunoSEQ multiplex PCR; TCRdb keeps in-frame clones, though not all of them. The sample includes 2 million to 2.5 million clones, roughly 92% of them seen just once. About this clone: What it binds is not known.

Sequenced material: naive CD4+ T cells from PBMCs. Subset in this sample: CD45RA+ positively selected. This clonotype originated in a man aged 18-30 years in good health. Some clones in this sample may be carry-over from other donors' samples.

CDR3 sequence: CASSPYTRGMNTEAFF. The CDR3 nucleotides are TGTGCCAGCTCACCTTATACGCGGGGCATGAACACTGAAGCTTTCTTT. This chain links TRBV18 with TRBJ1-1; D may be TRBD1 (5 bases). This CDR3 comprises 16 residues. The ends were cut back, 3 bases at V and 0 bases at J, with 14 bases in the middle. In germline, CDR1 is KGHSH, CDR2 LQKENI.